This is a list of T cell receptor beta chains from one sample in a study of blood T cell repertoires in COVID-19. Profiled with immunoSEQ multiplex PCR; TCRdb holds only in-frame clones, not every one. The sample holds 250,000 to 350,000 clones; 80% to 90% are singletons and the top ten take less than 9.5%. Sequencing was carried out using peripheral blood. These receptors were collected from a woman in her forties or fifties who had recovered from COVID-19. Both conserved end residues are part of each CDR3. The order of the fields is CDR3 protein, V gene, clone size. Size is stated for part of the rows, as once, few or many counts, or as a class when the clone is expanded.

CASSQMFGTEAFF	TRBV11-2	many
CASRTGDSPLHF	TRBV6-5	NA
CASSPTGAVEPQHF	TRBV7-2	NA
CASSERTSGTTDTQYF	TRBV9	NA
CASSRTGQSGLVTDTQYF	TRBV5-5	NA
CASSLGSNTEAFF	TRBV7-9	NA
CASRDRTGFRAEAFF	TRBV19	NA
CATGGDANTGELFF	TRBV18	NA
CASRNDRGVSYNSPLHF	TRBV19	NA
CASSDRDRLAYGYTF	TRBV4-1	NA
CASSIRHIAGGLNEQFF	TRBV19	NA
CASSLWAAQGNGYTF	TRBV28	NA
CASSVGTTNNEQFF	TRBV9	few
CASSQDDIRNTEAFF	TRBV3-1/TRBV3-2	NA
CSATTGYRGFF	TRBV20-1	NA
CASSRGPREQFF	TRBV12-3/TRBV12-4	few
CASTPSGTTSEQYF	TRBV19	NA
CASSLRGRTISYEQYF	TRBV6-2/TRBV6-3	once
CASSPLLRLAGGTDTQYF	TRBV18	NA
CASSGGRVRETQYF	TRBV25-1	few
CASRLIPGQGNTGELFF	TRBV27	once
CASSQDQTGAGGYTF	TRBV4-3	NA
CASSQGLAVFNEQFF	TRBV7-8	NA
CASSLALRDGGYTF	TRBV7-2	NA
CSSATGGTDTQYF	TRBV29-1	NA
CASSQGALETQYF	TRBV28	NA
CASSIRTGAGETQYF	TRBV5-1	once
CASGGWGEQYF	TRBV28	NA
CASSGGPNTEAFF	TRBV7-2	NA
CASSYSKRDNGYTF	TRBV6-2/TRBV6-3	few
CASSHTGGVTEAFF	TRBV3-1/TRBV3-2	NA
CASSPPMGTNYGYTF	TRBV18	few
CASSRSGMDRNSPLHF	TRBV7-9	NA
CASRPGTSRPTQYF	TRBV27	NA
CASSSNQGSYGYTF	TRBV5-1	NA
CASSPNQGAEYGYTF	TRBV18	once
CASSQDRYISTFNQPQHF	TRBV4-1	NA
CASSTGRYNEKLFF	TRBV18	once
CASSIRIRGNEQFF	TRBV19	NA
CASSRTSGMSDEQFF	TRBV7-9	NA
CASSVAAGELFF	TRBV9	NA
CATGTGNGELFF	TRBV6-4	once
CASPKSWGLAAYNEQFF	TRBV4-1	NA
CASSLAGVQEALHF	TRBV5-4	NA
CASSPNLGELFF	TRBV7-2	NA
CASSSSGTGTYEQYF	TRBV27	NA
CASSLVPGQGRELFF	TRBV4-3	NA
CASSVGDRVSRELFF	TRBV9	NA
CASSKDRGTDTQYF	TRBV7-8	NA
CASSQGQGSSYGYTF	TRBV4-3	NA
CASSGQGVSIYEQYF	TRBV27	NA
CASRDRGQFNYGYTF	TRBV28	NA
CASTVDRVITEAFF	TRBV19	NA
CASIQTVNSGNTIYF	TRBV6-6	once
CASRGGSGANVLTF	TRBV5-1	NA
CAWSQGTVNQPQHF	TRBV30	NA